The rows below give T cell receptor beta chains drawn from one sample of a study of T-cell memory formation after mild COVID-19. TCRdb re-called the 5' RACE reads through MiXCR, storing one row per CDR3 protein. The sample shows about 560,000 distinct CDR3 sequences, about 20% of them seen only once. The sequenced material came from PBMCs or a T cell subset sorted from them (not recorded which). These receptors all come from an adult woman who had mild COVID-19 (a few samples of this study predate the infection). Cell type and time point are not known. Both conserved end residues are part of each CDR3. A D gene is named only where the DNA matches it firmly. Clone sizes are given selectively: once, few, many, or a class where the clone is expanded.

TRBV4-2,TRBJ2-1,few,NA,TGTGCCAGCAGCCAAGTTGTAGCGGAGATTAACAATGAGCAGTTCTTC,CASSQVVAEINNEQFF
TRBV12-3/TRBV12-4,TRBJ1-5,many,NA,TGTGCCAGCAGTTTACAGAATCAGCCCCAGCATTTT,CASSLQNQPQHF
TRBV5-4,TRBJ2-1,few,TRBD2,TGTGCCAGCAGCTTGGATGGTCGGAGCGGGAGGGGATCCTACAATGAGCAGTTCTTC,CASSLDGRSGRGSYNEQFF
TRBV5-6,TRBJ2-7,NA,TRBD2,TGTGCCAGCAGCCTTGAGACTAGCTGGGGGGACCTGGAATACGAGCAGTACTTC,CASSLETSWGDLEYEQYF
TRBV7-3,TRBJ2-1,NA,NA,TGTGCCAGCAGCTTCGCCATGCGGACCGGTGAGCAGTTCTTC,CASSFAMRTGEQFF
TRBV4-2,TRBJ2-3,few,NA,TGTGCCAGCAGCCAAGAGGGGGGCGGAAGCACAGATACGCAGTATTTT,CASSQEGGGSTDTQYF
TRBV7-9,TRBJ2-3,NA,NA,TGTGCCAGCAGCTTACTAGCGCACACTAGCACAGATACGCAGTATTTT,CASSLLAHTSTDTQYF
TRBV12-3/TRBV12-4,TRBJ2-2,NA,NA,TGTGCCAGCAGTTCCACCTCCAGGGGCTGGACCGGGGAGCTGTTTTTT,CASSSTSRGWTGELFF
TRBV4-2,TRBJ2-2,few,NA,TGTGCCAGCAGCCAGGCGGCGGTCGGGGAGCTGTTTTTT,CASSQAAVGELFF
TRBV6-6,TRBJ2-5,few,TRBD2,TGTGCCAGCAGTTACGGACTAGCGGGACTACCGGAGACCCAGTACTTC,CASSYGLAGLPETQYF
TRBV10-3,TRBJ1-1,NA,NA,TGTGCCACGGCGAGAAACCAGGGAAAGGACACTGAAGCTTTCTTT,CATARNQGKDTEAFF
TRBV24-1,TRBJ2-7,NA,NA,TGTGCCACCAGTGACTCCCCCGGGAAAGGTGCGTACGAGCAGTACTTC,CATSDSPGKGAYEQYF
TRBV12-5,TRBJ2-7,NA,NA,TGTGCTAGGCCAGTAACAAGGCGGAATGGCTACGAGCAGTACTTC,CARPVTRRNGYEQYF
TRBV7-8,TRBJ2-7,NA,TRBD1,TGTGCCAGCAGCTTAGCGCCGGGACAGGGGGCGACCGAGCAGTACTTC,CASSLAPGQGATEQYF
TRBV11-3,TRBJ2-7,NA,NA,TGTGCCAGCAGCTTAGTCTCGGGCTCCGAGCAGTACTTC,CASSLVSGSEQYF
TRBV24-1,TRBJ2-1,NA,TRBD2,TGTGCCACCAGTAGGGCTAGCGGGAAGAACGAGCAGTTCTTC,CATSRASGKNEQFF
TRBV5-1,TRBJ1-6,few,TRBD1,TGCGCCAGCACCCCTGACAGGGACAATTCACCCCTCCACTTT,CASTPDRDNSPLHF
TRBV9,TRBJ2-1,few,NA,TGTGCCAGCAGCGTAGGGGGACGGGGATCCAATGAGCAGTTCTTC,CASSVGGRGSNEQFF
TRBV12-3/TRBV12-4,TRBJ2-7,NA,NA,TGTGCCAGCAGTTTCGGAGGGAGCCAATACGAGCAGTACTTC,CASSFGGSQYEQYF
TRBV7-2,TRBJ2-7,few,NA,TGTGCCAGCAGCACATTACAGGGATACGAGCAGTACTTC,CASSTLQGYEQYF
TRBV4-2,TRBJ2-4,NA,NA,TGTGCCAGCAGCCCCGACAAGCACACTACTGGGAACATTCAGTACTTC,CASSPDKHTTGNIQYF
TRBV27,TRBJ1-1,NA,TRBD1,TGTGCCAGCAGTCCCCTTACAGGGGTCGACACTGAAGCTTTCTTT,CASSPLTGVDTEAFF
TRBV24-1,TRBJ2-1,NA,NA,TGTGCCACCAGTGATCCCCGGTACGAAGGGGGCAATGAGCAGTTCTTC,CATSDPRYEGGNEQFF
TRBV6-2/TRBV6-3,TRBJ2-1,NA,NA,TGTGCCAGCAGTCCGAACCGGGACTCAAACTACAATGAGCAGTTCTTC,CASSPNRDSNYNEQFF
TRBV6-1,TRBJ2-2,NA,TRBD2,TGTGCCAGCAGTTCGGGACTAGCGGGGGGGAACACCGGGGAGCTGTTTTTT,CASSSGLAGGNTGELFF
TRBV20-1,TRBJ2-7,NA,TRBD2,TGCAGTGCTAGAGATCGGCGGCTAGCGGACTACGAGCAGTACTTC,CSARDRRLADYEQYF
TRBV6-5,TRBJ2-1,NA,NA,TGTGCCAGCAGTCGGATGGCGGGGACGATAGGCTCCTACAATGAGCAGTTCTTC,CASSRMAGTIGSYNEQFF
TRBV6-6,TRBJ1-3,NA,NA,TGTGCCAGCAGACTACAGCTTGGAAACACCATATATTTT,CASRLQLGNTIYF
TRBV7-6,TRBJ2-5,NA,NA,TGTGCCAGCAGGGAACACCTTGGCGAGCGGAGGGACGGCGGCCAGTACTTC,CASREHLGERRDGGQYF
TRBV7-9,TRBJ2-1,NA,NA,TGTGCCAGCAGCCCGACTAGCAATGAGCAGTTCTTC,CASSPTSNEQFF
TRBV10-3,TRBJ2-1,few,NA,TGTGCCATCAGGAGTAGCAAAGAGGGTGAGCAGTTCTTC,CAIRSSKEGEQFF
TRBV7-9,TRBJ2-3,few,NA,TGTGCCAGCAGCTTCAAGCGTCCCACAGATACGCAGTATTTT,CASSFKRPTDTQYF
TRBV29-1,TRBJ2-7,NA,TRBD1,TGCAGCGCTTGGGACAGGAGAGCCTACGAGCAGTACTTC,CSAWDRRAYEQYF
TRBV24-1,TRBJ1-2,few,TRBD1,TGTGCCACCAGTCCTGACAGGGACTATGGCTACACCTTC,CATSPDRDYGYTF
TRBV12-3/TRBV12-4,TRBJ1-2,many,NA,TGTGCCAGCAGCGGACCCCCGACAGCCCGCTATGGCTACACCTTC,CASSGPPTARYGYTF
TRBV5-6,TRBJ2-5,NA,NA,TGTGCCAGCAGCTTGGGTGGGGGTCCCACCGGGGAGACCCAGTACTTC,CASSLGGGPTGETQYF
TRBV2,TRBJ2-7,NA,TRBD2,TGTGCCAGCAGTGGCCCTCTTGCGGGGGGGCTCTACGAGCAGTACTTC,CASSGPLAGGLYEQYF
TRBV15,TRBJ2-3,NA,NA,TGTGCCACCAGCAGGAGGGCAGTTGGGACAGATACGCAGTATTTT,CATSRRAVGTDTQYF
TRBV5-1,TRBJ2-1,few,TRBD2,TGCGCCAGCAGCTTGGCCGTTGCGGGAGGTATCAATGAGCAGTTCTTC,CASSLAVAGGINEQFF
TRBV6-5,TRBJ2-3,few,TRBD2,TGTGCCAGCAGCCCCGGACTAGCGGGGGCCTTCACAGATACGCAGTATTTT,CASSPGLAGAFTDTQYF
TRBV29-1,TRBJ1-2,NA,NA,TGCAGCGTTGTGTGGGGGGGAGACAGTTCCAGGGGCGGCTACACCTTC,CSVVWGGDSSRGGYTF
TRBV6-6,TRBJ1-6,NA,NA,TGTGCCAGCCGAGAGACAGGAACTTATAATTCACCCCTCCACTTT,CASRETGTYNSPLHF
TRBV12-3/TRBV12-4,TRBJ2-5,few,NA,TGTGCCAGCAATCGACAGGCTGGGGAGACCCAGTACTTC,CASNRQAGETQYF
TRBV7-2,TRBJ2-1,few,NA,TGTGCCAGCAGTCCCACGGGGGACCGCTACAATGAGCAGTTCTTC,CASSPTGDRYNEQFF
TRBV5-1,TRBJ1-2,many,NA,TGCGCCAGCAAAGGGGACATCGGCGATGGCTACACCTTC,CASKGDIGDGYTF
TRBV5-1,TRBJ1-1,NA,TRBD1,TGCGCCAGCAGCTTCAAGACAGGGCCTAGTACTGAAGCTTTCTTT,CASSFKTGPSTEAFF
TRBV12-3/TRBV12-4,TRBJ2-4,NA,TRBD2,TGTGCCAGCAGTGGCCAGACTAGCGGGAGGGCCCTCGGCAAAAACATTCAGTACTTC,CASSGQTSGRALGKNIQYF
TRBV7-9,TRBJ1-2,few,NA,TGTGCCAGCAGCCCACTCCCAGGAGACAGAACCCTCTATGGCTACACCTTC,CASSPLPGDRTLYGYTF
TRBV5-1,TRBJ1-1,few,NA,TGCGCCAGCAGCTACTATCCCGGACAGTCGAACACTGAAGCTTTCTTT,CASSYYPGQSNTEAFF
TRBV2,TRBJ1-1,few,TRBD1,TGTGCCAGCAGGGGGACAGGGCCAGGGGATGAAGCTTTCTTT,CASRGTGPGDEAFF
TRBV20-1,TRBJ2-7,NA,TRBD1,TGCAGTGTTGGGACAGAGTTCTCCTACGAGCAGTACTTC,CSVGTEFSYEQYF